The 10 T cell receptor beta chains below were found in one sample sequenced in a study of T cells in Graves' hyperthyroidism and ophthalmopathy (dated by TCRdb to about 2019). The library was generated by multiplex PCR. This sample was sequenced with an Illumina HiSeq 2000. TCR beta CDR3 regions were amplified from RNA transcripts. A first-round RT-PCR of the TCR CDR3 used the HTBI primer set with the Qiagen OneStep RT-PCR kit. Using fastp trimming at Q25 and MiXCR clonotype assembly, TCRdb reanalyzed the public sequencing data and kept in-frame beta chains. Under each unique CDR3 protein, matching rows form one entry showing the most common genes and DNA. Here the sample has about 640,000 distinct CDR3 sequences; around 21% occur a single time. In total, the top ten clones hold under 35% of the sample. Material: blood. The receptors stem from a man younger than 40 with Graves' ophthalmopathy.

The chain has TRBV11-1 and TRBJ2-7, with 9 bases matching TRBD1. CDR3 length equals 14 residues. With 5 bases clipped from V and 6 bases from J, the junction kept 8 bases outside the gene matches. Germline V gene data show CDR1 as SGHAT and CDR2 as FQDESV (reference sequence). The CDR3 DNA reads TGTGCCAGCAGCCAATGGGACAGGGAACCCGAGCAGTACTTC. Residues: CASSQWDREPEQYF.

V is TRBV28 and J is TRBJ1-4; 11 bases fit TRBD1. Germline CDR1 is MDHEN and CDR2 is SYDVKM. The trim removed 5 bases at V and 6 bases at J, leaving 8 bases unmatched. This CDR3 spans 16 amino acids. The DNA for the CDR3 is TGTGCCAGCAGTCCCGGGACAGGGGGTCGGCATGAAAAACTGTTTTTT. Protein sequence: CASSPGTGGRHEKLFF.

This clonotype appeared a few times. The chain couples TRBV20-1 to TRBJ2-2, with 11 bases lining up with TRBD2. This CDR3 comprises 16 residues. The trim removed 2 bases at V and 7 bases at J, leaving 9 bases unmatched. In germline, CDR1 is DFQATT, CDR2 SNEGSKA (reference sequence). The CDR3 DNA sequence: TGCAGTGCTAGAACTAGCGGGAGCGGAAGAGTCGGGGAGCTGTTTTTT. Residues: CSARTSGSGRVGELFF.

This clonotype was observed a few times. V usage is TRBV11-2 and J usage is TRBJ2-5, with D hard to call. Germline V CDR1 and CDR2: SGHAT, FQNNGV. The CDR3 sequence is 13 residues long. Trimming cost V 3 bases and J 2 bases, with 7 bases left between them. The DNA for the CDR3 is TGTGCCAGCAGCTTTAGCTGGCAAGAGACCCAGTACTTC. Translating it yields CASSFSWQETQYF.

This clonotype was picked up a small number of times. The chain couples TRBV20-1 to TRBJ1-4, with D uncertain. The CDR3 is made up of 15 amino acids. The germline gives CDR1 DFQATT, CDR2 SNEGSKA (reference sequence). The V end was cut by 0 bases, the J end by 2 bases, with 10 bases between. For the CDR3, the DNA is TGCAGTGCTAGAGACCCAGGCGGGACTAATGAAAAACTGTTTTTT. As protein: CSARDPGGTNEKLFF.

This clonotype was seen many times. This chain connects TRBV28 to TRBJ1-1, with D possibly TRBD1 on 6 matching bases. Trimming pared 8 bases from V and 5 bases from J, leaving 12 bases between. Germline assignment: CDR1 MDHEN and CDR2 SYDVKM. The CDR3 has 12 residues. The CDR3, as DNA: TGTGCCAGCGGGGGGCAAGTTACTGAAGCTTTCTTT. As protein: CASGGQVTEAFF.

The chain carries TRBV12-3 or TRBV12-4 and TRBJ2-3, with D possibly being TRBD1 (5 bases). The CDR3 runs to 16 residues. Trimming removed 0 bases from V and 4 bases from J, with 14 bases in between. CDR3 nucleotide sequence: TGTGCCAGCAGTTTAGCGCTATGGGGCGCCGCAGATACGCAGTATTTT. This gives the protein CASSLALWGAADTQYF.

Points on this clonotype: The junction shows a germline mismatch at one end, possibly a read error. This chain's CDR3 is CASSLDSGSLNEQFF. CDR3 bases: TGTGCTAGCAGCTTAGATAGCGGGAGCTTGAATGAGCAGTTCTTC. This rearrangement joins TRBV7-7 to TRBJ2-1; 9 bases are shared with TRBD2. The germline CDR1 and CDR2 sequences are SSHAT and FNYEAQ (reference sequence). The CDR3 length is 15 residues.

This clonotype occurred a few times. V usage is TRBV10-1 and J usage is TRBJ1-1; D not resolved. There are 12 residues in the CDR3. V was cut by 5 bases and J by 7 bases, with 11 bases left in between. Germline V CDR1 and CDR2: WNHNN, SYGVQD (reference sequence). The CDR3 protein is CASSSRRGEAFF. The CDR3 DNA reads TGCGCCAGCAGTTCCCGACGGGGTGAAGCTTTCTTT.

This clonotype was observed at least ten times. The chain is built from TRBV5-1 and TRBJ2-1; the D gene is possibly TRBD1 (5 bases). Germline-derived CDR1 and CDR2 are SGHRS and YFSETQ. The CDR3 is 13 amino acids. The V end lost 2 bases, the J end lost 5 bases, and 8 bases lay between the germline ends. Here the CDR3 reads CASSLDRDNEQFF. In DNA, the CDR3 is TGCGCCAGCAGCTTAGACAGAGACAATGAGCAGTTCTTC.